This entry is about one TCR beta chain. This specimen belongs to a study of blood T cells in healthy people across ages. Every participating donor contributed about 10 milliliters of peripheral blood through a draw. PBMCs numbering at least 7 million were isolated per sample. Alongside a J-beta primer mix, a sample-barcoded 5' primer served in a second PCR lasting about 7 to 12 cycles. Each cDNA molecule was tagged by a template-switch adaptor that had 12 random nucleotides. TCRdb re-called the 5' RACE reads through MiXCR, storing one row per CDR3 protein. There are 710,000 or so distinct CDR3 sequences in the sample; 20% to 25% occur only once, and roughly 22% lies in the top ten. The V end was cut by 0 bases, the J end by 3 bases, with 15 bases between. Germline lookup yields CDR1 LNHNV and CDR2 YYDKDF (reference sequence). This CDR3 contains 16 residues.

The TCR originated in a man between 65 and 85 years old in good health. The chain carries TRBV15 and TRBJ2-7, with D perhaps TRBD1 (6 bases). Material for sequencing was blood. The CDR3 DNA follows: TGTGCCACCAGCAGAGATCCAGGGGCCGGTGGCTACGAGCAGTACTTC. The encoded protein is CATSRDPGAGGYEQYF.